The entry below gives a single TCR beta chain sequence along with its context. The data were obtained in a study of PD-L1 blockade in urothelial cancer. Study-level information: Patients, treated from 2014 onward, received atezolizumab 1,200 mg intravenously every 3 weeks.

Only in-frame clones appear in the TCRdb table, and some are missing; sequencing was by immunoSEQ multiplex PCR. This sample has 50,000 to 55,000 clones, with around 83% found just once. Germline assignment: CDR1 SGHKS and CDR2 YYEKEE (reference sequence). Trimming removed 2 bases from V and 3 bases from J, with 8 bases in between. The CDR3 spans 13 residues. Time point of the sample: pretreatment peripheral blood. The study enrolled patients with locally advanced or metastatic urothelial carcinoma. The study collected 1 to 8 samples per patient, pretreatment and on-treatment. The specimen comprised PBMCs, sampled around atezolizumab (anti-PD-L1) treatment. The gene calls are TRBV5-5 and TRBJ1-2; a weak D match, TRBD1 (5 bases). The origin of this receptor is a man between 60 and 70 years old with urothelial cancer. The chain's CDR3 is CASSFLTDYGYTF. Here the CDR3 DNA reads TGTGCCAGCAGCTTTTTGACAGACTATGGCTACACCTTC.